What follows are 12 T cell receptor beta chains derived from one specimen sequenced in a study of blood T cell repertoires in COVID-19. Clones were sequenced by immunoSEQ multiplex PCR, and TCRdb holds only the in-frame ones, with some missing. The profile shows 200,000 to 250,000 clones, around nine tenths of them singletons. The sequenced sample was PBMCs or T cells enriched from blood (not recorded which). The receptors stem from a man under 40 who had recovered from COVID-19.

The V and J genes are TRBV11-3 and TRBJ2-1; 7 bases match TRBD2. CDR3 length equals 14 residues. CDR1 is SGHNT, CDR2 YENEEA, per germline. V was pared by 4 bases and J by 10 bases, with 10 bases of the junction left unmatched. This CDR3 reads CASSSIESAGEQFF. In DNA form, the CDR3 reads TGTGCCAGCAGCTCCATAGAGTCAGCGGGAGAGCAGTTCTTC.

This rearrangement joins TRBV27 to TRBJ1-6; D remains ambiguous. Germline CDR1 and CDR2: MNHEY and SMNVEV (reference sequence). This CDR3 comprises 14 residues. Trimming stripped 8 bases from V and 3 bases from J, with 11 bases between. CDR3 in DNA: TGTGCCAGCTCGGAGGGTTACTATAATTCACCCCTCCACTTT. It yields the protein CASSEGYYNSPLHF.

CDR3 in amino acids: CASSLRGGGDNEKLFF. The CDR3 DNA is TGTGCCAGCAGTTTAAGGGGAGGGGGGGATAATGAAAAACTGTTTTTT. The V and J genes are TRBV27 and TRBJ1-4; a possible D gene is TRBD1 (6 bases). The CDR3 totals 16 residues. CDR1 is MNHEY, CDR2 SMNVEV, per germline (reference sequence). Trimming took off 2 bases at V and 4 bases at J, with 14 bases between the two ends.

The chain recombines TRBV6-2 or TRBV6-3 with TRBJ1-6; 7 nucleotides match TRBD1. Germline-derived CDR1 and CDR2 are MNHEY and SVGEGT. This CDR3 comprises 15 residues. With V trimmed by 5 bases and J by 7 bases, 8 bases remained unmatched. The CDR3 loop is CASSLTDRENSPLHF. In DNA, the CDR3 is TGTGCCAGCAGTCTAACAGACAGGGAGAATTCACCCCTCCACTTT.

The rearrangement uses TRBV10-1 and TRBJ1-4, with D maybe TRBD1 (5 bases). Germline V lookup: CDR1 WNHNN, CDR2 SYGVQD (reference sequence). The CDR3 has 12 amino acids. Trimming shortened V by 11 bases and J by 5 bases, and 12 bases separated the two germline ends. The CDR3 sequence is CAPGGNNEKLFF. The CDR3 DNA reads TGCGCCCCCGGGGGGAACAATGAAAAACTGTTTTTT.

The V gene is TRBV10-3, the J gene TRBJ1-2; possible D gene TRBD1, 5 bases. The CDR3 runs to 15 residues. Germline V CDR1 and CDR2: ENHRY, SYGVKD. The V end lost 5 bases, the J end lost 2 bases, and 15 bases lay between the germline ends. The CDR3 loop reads CAISQAQGGNYGYTF. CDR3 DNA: TGTGCCATCAGTCAGGCCCAGGGAGGGAACTATGGCTACACCTTC.

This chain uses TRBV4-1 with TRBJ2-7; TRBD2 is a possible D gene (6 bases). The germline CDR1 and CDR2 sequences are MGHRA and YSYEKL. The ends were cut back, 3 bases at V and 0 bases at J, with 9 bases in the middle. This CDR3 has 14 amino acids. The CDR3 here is CASSHGGDSYEQYF. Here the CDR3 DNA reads TGCGCCAGCAGCCATGGCGGGGACTCCTACGAGCAGTACTTC.

Written as DNA, the CDR3 is TGTGCCAGCAGTTTATTGGACTACCACGAGCAGTACTTC. It encodes CASSLLDYHEQYF. The chain joins TRBV12-3 or TRBV12-4 to TRBJ2-7, with D possibly TRBD2 on 6 matching bases. V lost 2 bases and J lost 5, with 10 bases in between. The CDR3 consists of 13 residues.

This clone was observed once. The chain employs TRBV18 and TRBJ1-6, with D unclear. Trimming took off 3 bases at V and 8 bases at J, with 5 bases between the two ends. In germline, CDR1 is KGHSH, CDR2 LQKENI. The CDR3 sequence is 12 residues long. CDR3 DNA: TGTGCCAGCTCACCGAGTGATTCACCCCTCCACTTT. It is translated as CASSPSDSPLHF.

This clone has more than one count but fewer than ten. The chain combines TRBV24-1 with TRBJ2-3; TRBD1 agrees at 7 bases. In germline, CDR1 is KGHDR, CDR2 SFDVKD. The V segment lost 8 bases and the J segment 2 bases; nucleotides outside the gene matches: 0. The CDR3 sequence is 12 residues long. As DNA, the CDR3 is TGTGCCACCAAGGGGGCCACAGATACGCAGTATTTT. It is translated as CATKGATDTQYF.

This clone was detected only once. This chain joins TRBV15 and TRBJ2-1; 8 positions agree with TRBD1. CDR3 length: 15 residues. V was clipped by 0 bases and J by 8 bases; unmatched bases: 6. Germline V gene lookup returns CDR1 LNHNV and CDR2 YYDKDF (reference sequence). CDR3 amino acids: CATSREDRADDEQFF. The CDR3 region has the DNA TGTGCCACCAGCAGAGAGGACAGGGCTGACGATGAGCAGTTCTTC. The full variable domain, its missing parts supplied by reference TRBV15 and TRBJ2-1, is DAMVIQNPRYQVTQFGKPVTLSCSQTLNHNVMYWYQQKSSQAPKLLFHYYDKDFNNEADTPDNFQSRRPNTSFCFLDIRSPGLGDTAMYLCATSREDRADDEQFFGPGTRLTVL.

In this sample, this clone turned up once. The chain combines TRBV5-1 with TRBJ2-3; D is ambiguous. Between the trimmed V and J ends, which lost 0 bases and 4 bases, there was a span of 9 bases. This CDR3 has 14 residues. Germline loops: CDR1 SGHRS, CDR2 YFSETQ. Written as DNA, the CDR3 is TGCGCCAGCAGCTTGGGACCAGGTCCAGATACGCAGTATTTT. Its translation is CASSLGPGPDTQYF.